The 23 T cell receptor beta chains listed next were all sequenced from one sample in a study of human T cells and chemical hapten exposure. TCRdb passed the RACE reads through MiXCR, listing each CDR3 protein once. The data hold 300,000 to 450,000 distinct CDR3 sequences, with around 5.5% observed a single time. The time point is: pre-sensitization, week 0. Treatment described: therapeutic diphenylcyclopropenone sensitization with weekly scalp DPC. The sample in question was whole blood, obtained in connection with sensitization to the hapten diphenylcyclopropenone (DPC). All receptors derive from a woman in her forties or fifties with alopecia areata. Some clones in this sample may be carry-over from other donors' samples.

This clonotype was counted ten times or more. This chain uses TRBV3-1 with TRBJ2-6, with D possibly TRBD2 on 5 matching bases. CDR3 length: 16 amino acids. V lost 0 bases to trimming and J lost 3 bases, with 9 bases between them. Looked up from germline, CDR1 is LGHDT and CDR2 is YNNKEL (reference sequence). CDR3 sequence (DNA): TGTGCCAGCAGCCAAGAACGGGGAAGTGGGGCCAACGTCCTGACTTTC. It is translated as CASSQERGSGANVLTF.

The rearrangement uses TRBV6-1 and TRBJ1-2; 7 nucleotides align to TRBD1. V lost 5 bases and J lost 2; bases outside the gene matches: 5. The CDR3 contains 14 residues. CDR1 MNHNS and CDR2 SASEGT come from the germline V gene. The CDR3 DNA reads TGTGCCAGCAGTACACAGGGGACGAACTATGGCTACACCTTC. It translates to CASSTQGTNYGYTF.

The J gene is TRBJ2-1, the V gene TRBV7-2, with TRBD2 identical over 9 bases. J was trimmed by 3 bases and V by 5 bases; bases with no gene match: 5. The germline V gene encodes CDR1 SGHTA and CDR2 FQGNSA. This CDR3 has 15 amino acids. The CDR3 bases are TGTGCCAGCAGCCTCCGGACTAGCGTCTACAATGAGCAGTTCTTC. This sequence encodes CASSLRTSVYNEQFF. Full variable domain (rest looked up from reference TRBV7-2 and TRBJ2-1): GAGVSQSPSNKVTEKGKDVELRCDPISGHTALYWYRQSLGQGLEFLIYFQGNSAPDKSGLPSDRFSAERTGGSVSTLTIQRTQQEDSAVYLCASSLRTSVYNEQFFGPGTRLTVL.

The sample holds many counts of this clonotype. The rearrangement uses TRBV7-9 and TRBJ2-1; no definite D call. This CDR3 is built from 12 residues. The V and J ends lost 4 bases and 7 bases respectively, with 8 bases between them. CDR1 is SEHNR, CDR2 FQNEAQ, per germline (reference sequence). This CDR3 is CASSSMRNEQFF. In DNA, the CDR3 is TGTGCCAGCAGCTCTATGAGGAATGAGCAGTTCTTC.

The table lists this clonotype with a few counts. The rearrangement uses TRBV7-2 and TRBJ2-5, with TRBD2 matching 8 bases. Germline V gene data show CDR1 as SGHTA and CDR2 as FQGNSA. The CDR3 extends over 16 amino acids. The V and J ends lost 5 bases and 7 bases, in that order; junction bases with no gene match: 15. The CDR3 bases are TGTGCCAGCAGCACGACGCGACTGACCGGGGGGGGGACCCAGTACTTC. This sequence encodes CASSTTRLTGGGTQYF.

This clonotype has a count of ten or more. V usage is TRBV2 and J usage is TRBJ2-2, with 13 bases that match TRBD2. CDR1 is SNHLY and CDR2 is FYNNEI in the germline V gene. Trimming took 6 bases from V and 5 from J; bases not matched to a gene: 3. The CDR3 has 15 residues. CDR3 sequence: CASRGLAGLTGELFF. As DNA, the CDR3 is TGTGCCAGCAGGGGACTAGCGGGATTAACCGGGGAGCTGTTTTTT.

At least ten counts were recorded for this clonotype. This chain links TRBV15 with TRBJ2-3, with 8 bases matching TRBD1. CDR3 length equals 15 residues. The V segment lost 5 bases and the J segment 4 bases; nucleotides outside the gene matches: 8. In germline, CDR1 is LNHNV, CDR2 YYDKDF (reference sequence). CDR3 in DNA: TGTGCCACCAGCGTACGACAGGGGTCGGCAGATACGCAGTATTTT. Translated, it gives CATSVRQGSADTQYF.

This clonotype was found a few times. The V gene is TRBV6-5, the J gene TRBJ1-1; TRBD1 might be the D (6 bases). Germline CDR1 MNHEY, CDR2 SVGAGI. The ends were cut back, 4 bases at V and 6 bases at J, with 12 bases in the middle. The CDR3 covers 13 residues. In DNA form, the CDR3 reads TGTGCCAGCAGTTGGGGGCAGATGGCTGAAGCTTTCTTT. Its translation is CASSWGQMAEAFF.

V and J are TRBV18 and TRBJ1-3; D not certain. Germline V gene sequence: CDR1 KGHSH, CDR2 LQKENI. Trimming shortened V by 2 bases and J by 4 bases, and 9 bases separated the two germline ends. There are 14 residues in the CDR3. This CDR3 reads CASSPGTTGNTIYF. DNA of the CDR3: TGTGCCAGCTCACCAGGAACGACAGGAAACACCATATATTTT.

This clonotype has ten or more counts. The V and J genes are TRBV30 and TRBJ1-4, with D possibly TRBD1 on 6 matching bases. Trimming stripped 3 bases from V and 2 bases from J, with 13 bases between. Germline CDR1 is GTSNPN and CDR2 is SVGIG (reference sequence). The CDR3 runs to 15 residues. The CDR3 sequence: CAWSPGADTNEKLFF. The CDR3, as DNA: TGTGCCTGGAGCCCAGGGGCCGATACTAATGAAAAACTGTTTTTT.

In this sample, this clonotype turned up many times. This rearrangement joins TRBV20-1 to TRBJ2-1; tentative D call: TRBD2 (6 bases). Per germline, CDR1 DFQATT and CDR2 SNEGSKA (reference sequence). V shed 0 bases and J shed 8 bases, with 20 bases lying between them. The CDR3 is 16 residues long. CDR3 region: CSARDISGYPQDEQFF. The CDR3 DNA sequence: TGCAGTGCTAGAGATATAAGCGGGTACCCCCAAGATGAGCAGTTCTTC.

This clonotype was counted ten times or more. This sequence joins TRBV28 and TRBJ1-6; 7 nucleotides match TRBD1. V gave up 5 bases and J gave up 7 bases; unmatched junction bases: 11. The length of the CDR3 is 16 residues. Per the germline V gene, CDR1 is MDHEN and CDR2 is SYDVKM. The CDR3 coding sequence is TGTGCCAGCAGTATTCTGCGACAGGGTAGGAATTCACCCCTCCACTTT. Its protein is CASSILRQGRNSPLHF.

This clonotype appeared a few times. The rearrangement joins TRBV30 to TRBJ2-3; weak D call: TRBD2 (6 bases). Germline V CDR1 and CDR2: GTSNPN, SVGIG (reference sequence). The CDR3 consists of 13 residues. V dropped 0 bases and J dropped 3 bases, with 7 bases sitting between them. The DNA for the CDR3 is TGTGCCTGGAGTGTAGGAGGGACAGATACGCAGTATTTT. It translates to CAWSVGGTDTQYF.

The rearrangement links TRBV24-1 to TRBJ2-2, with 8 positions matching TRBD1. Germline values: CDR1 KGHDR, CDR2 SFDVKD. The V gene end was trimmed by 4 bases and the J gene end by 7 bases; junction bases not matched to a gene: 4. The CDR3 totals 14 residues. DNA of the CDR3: TGTGCCACCAGTGACCGGACAGGGATCGGGGAGCTGTTTTTT. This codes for CATSDRTGIGELFF.

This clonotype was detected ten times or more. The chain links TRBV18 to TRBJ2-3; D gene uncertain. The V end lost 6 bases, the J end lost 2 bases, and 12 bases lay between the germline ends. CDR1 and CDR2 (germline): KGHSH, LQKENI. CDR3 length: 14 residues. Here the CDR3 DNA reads TGTGCCAGCTCCCCATCGGCGGACACAGATACGCAGTATTTT. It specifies CASSPSADTDTQYF.

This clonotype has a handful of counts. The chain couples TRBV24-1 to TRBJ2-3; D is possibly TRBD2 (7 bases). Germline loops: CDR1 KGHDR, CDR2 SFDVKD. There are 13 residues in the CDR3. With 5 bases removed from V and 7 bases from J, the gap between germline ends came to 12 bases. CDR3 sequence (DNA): TGTGCCACCAGTGCGGGGGGCGATCATACGCAGTATTTT. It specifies CATSAGGDHTQYF.

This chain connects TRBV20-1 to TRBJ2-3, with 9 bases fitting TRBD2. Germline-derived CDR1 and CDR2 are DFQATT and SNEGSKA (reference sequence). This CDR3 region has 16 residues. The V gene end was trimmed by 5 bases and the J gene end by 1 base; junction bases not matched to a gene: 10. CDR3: CSAWGAGGTRTDTQYF. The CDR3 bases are TGCAGTGCTTGGGGAGCGGGGGGAACCCGCACAGATACGCAGTATTTT.

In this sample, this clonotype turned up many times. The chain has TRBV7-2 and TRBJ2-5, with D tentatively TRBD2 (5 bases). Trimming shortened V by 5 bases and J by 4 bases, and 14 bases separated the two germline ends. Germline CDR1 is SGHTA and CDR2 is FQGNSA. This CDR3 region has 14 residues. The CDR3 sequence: CASSPDYSRETQYF. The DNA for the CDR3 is TGTGCCAGCAGCCCCGACTACTCCCGAGAGACCCAGTACTTC.

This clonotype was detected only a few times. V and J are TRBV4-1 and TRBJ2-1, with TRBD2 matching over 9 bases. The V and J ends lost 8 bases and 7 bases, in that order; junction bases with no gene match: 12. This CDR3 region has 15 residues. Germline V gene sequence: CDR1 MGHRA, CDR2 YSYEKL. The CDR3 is CASREQAGGLNEQFF. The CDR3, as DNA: TGCGCCAGCCGCGAGCAGGCGGGGGGGCTGAATGAGCAGTTCTTC.

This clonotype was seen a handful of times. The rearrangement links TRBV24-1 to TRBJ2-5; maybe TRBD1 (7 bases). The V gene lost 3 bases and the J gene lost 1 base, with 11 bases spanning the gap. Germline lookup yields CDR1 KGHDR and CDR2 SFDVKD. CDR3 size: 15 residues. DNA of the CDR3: TGTGCCACCAGTGATCCGCGGGACAGCCAAGAGACCCAGTACTTC. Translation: CATSDPRDSQETQYF.

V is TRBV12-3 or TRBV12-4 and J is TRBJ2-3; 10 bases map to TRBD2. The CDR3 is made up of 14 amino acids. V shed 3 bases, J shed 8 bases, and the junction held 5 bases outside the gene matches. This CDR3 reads CASSLEAGGTTQYF. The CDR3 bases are TGTGCCAGCAGTTTGGAAGCGGGGGGGACTACGCAGTATTTT.

The CDR3 reads CASSQDSASGNTIYF. The CDR3 DNA follows: TGCGCCAGCAGCCAGGACAGCGCCTCTGGAAACACCATATATTTT. The rearrangement uses TRBV5-1 and TRBJ1-3, with a possible D match to TRBD1 (6 bases). CDR3 length: 15 residues. Looked up from germline, CDR1 is SGHRS and CDR2 is YFSETQ. V dropped 4 bases and J dropped 0 bases, with 11 bases sitting between them.

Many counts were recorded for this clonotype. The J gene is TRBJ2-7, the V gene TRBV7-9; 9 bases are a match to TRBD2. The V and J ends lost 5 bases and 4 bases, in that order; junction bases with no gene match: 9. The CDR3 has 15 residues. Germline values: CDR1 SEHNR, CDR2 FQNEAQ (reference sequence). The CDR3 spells CASSKVPSGEYEQYF. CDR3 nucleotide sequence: TGTGCCAGCAGCAAAGTACCTAGCGGGGAATACGAGCAGTACTTC.